The 7 T cell receptor beta chains below all came from one sample that was sequenced in a study of T cell responses to AZD1222 COVID-19 vaccine. Clones were read by immunoSEQ multiplex PCR, and TCRdb kept only the in-frame ones, dropping some. The table includes 20,000 or so clones, roughly 81% detected once. The sequenced sample was peripheral blood, obtained 28 days after the second AZD1222 dose. The receptors here all came from an adult who received the AZD1222 COVID-19 vaccine.

The V and J genes are TRBV10-3 and TRBJ1-5, with 7 positions matching TRBD1. Per the germline V gene, CDR1 is ENHRY and CDR2 is SYGVKD. This CDR3 has 12 amino acids. Trimming took 8 bases from V and 5 from J; bases not matched to a gene: 3. The CDR3: CAIATGDQPQHF. The CDR3 coding sequence is TGTGCCATCGCTACAGGGGATCAGCCCCAGCATTTT.

In regard to this clone: Other DNA sequences within the sample encode an identical CDR3. The V call is TRBV6-5, the J call TRBJ1-1; maybe TRBD1 (5 bases). V lost 3 bases and J lost 5, with 7 bases in between. Germline CDR1 and CDR2: MNHEY and SVGAGI. This CDR3 spans 12 amino acids. CDR3 in DNA: TGTGCCAGCAGTTATGGGGGAACTGAAGCTTTCTTT. It specifies CASSYGGTEAFF.

The CDR3 coding sequence is TGTGCCAGCAGTTTCTCGTCAGGGGGCGGCTATGGCTACACCTTC. Protein sequence: CASSFSSGGGYGYTF. V gene TRBV27 combines with J gene TRBJ1-2, with 8 bases fitting TRBD1. This CDR3 has 15 residues. V shed 3 bases and J 4 bases; nucleotides not matched to a gene: 7. Germline V gives CDR1 MNHEY, CDR2 SMNVEV (reference sequence).

The chain combines TRBV20-1 with TRBJ2-7; no clear D gene. With 5 bases removed from V and 10 bases from J, the gap between germline ends came to 15 bases. From germline, CDR1 is DFQATT and CDR2 SNEGSKA (reference sequence). The CDR3 is made up of 11 amino acids. The CDR3 spells CSASLVTVQYF. In DNA form, the CDR3 reads TGCAGTGCTTCCTTAGTGACTGTTCAGTACTTC.

The genes are TRBV10-3 and TRBJ1-5, with TRBD1 matching over 8 bases. With 8 bases clipped from V and 4 bases from J, the junction kept 4 bases outside the gene matches. Germline CDR1 is ENHRY and CDR2 is SYGVKD. The CDR3 is made up of 13 amino acids. The CDR3 DNA is TGTGCCATCGGACAGGGACGAAATCAGCCCCAGCATTTT. Translated, it gives CAIGQGRNQPQHF.

The chain uses TRBV2 and TRBJ2-7, with TRBD2 matching over 12 bases. CDR1 is SNHLY and CDR2 is FYNNEI in the germline V gene. The CDR3 length is 15 residues. V gave up 7 bases and J gave up 3 bases; unmatched junction bases: 7. CDR3 sequence (DNA): TGTGCCAGCACGGGACAGACTAGCGGGAGCTACGAGCAGTACTTC. Its translation: CASTGQTSGSYEQYF.

The chain joins TRBV24-1 to TRBJ1-5; 9 bases are shared with TRBD1. Trimming removed 4 bases from V and 5 bases from J; junction bases left unmatched: 11. The CDR3 loop spans 17 amino acids. CDR1 KGHDR and CDR2 SFDVKD come from the germline V gene. The CDR3 region has the DNA TGTGCCACCAGTGAGGCACAACAGGGGGCCGGAGATCAGCCCCAGCATTTT. Protein product: CATSEAQQGAGDQPQHF.